This T cell receptor (beta chain) was captured in a study of shared clonotypes between healthy human individuals. The CDR3 runs 16 residues. Profiling relied on immunoSEQ multiplex PCR, and the TCRdb table lists in-frame clones only, not all of them. The top ten clones hold 0.36% of a sample with around 1.4 million clones, around 98.5% of them seen once. Sequencing used naive CD4+ T cells sorted from blood. Specified subset: CD45RA+ positively selected. The clonotype originates from a man younger than 45 in good health. The rearrangement links TRBV12-2 to TRBJ1-5; the table's TRBD1 call for D was not verified on the DNA. TRBV12-2 corresponds to a pseudogene. CDR3 amino acids: CASRLEWTGFNQPQHF. In nucleotides, the CDR3 is TGTGCAAGTCGCTTAGAATGGACAGGGTTTAATCAGCCCCAGCATTTT.